These 3 T cell receptor beta chains were sequenced from one sample in a study of shared clonotypes between healthy human individuals. As defined, naive CD8 cells were CD45RO-negative and positively selected for CCR7, with terminally differentiated effector memory CD45RA+ cells excluded. Assay: immunoSEQ multiplex PCR; the TCRdb copy retains only in-frame clones and omits some. This repertoire shows approximately 1.9 million clones, roughly 93% found once; its top ten account for about 1.7%. The sample was naive CD8+ T cells from PBMCs. The receptors were sampled from a man between 18 and 29 years old in good health. Some clones in this sample may be carry-over from other donors' samples.

The V gene is TRBV7-2, the J gene TRBJ1-3; D is uncertain. The germline CDR1 and CDR2 sequences are SGHTA and FQGNSA. The V end was cut by 2 bases, the J end by 0 bases, with 11 bases between. The CDR3 loop spans 16 amino acids. The CDR3 spells CASSLLPGFSGNTIYF. CDR3 nucleotide sequence: TGTGCCAGCAGCTTATTACCGGGTTTCTCTGGAAACACCATATATTTT.

This rearrangement joins TRBV9 to TRBJ1-1; 7 bases agree with TRBD1. Per the germline V gene, CDR1 is SGDLS and CDR2 is YYNGEE. The CDR3 sequence is 21 residues long. V lost 0 bases and J lost 2; bases outside the gene matches: 22. The CDR3 protein is CASSVGSSPNRGRRFNTEAFF. The CDR3 region has the DNA TGTGCCAGCAGCGTAGGTTCCTCTCCCAACAGGGGACGGCGATTCAACACTGAAGCTTTCTTT.

This chain connects TRBV28 to TRBJ1-5, with D maybe TRBD1 (6 bases). The germline CDR1 and CDR2 sequences are MDHEN and SYDVKM. The V gene lost 4 bases and the J gene lost 0 bases, with 13 bases spanning the gap. The CDR3 spans 16 residues. CDR3 protein: CASSSDSPYSNQPQHF. CDR3 DNA: TGTGCCAGCAGTTCGGACAGCCCTTATAGCAATCAGCCCCAGCATTTT.